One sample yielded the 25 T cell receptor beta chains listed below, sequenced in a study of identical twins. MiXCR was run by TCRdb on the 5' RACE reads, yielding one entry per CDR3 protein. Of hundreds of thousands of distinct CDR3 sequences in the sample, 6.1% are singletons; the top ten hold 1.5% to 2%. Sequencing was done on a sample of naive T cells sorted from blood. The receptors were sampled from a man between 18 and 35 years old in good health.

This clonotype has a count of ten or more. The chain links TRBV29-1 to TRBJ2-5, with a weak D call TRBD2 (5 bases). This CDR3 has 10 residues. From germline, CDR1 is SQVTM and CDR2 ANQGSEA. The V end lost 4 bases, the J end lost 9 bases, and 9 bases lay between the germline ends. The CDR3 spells CSVGESSQYF. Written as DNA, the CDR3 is TGCAGCGTTGGGGAGTCGTCCCAGTACTTC.

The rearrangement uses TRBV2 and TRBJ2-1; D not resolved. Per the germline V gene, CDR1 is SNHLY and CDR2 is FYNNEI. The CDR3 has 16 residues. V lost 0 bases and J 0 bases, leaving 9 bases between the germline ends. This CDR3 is CASSEASSSSYNEQFF. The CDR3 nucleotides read TGTGCCAGCAGTGAAGCATCCTCTAGCTCCTACAATGAGCAGTTCTTC.

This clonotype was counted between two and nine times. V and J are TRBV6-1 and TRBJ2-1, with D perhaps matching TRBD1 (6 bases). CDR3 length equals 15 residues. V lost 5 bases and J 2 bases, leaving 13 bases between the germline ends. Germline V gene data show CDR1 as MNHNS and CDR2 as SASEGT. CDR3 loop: CASSRTGPPYNEQFF. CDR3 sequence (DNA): TGTGCCAGCAGTCGAACAGGGCCCCCCTACAATGAGCAGTTCTTC.

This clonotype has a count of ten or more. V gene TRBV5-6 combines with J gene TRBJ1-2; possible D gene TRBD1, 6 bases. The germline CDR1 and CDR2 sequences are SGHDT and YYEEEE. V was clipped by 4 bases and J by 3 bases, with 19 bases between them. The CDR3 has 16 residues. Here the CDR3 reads CASSRAGGRMDYGYTF. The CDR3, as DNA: TGTGCCAGCAGCCGGGCCGGGGGGCGGATGGACTATGGCTACACCTTC.

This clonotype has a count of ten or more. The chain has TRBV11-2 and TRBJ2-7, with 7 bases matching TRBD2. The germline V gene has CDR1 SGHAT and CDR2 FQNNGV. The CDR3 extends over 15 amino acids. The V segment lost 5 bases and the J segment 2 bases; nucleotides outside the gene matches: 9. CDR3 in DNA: TGTGCCAGCAGCCTAGGGAGGGCAGTCGCCTACGAGCAGTACGTC. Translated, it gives CASSLGRAVAYEQYV.

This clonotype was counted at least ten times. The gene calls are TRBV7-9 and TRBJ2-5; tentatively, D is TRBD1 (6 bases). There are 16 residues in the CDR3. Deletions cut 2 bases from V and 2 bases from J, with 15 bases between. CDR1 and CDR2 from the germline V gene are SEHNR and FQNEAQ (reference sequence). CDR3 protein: CASSLPLRTVQETQYF. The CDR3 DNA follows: TGTGCCAGCAGCTTACCCCTGAGGACAGTACAAGAGACCCAGTACTTC. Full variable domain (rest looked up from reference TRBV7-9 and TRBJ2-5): DTGVSQNPRHKITKRGQNVTFRCDPISEHNRLYWYRQTLGQGPEFLTYFQNEAQLEKSRLLSDRFSAERPKGSFSTLEIQRTEQGDSAMYLCASSLPLRTVQETQYFGPGTRLLVL.

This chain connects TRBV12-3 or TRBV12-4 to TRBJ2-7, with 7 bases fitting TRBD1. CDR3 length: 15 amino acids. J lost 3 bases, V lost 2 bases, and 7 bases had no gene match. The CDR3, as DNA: TGTGCCAGCAGTTTAACGGGACAGCCCTACTACGAGCAGTACTTC. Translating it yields CASSLTGQPYYEQYF.

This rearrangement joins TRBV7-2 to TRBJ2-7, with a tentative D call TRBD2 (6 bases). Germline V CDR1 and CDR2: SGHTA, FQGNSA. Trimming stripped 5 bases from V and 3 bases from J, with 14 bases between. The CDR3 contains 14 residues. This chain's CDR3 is CASSRSGRNYEQYF. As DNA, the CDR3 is TGTGCCAGCAGCCGTAGCGGCAGGAACTACGAGCAGTACTTC.

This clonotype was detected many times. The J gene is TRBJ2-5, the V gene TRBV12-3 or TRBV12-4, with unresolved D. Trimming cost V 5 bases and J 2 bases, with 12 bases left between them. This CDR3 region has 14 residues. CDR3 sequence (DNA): TGTGCCAGCAGTCTGCCTGGGCCTCAAGAGACCCAGTACTTC. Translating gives CASSLPGPQETQYF.

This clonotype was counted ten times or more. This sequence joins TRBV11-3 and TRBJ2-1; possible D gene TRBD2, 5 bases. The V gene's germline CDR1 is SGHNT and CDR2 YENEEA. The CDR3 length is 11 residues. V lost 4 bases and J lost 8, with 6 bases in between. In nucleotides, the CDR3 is TGTGCCAGCAGCTGGGAGCATGAGCAGTTCTTC. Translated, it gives CASSWEHEQFF.

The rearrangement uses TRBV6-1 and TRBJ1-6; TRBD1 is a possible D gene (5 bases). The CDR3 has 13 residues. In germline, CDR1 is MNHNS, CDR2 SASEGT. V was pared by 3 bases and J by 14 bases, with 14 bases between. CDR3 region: CASSDFLDMALHF. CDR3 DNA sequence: TGTGCCAGCAGTGATTTCTTGGACATGGCCCTCCACTTT.

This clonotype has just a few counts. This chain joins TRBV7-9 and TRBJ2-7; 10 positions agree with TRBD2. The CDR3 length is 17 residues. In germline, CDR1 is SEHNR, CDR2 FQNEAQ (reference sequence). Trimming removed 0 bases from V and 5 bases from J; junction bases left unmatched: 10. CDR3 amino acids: CASSLALAGAAHDEQYF. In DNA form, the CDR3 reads TGTGCCAGCAGCTTAGCGCTAGCGGGAGCGGCTCATGACGAGCAGTACTTC.

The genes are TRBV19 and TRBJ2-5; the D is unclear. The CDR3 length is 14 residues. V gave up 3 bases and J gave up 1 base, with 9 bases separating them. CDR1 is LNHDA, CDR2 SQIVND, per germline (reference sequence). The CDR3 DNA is TGTGCCAGTAGTATGGTCGCCTTCCAAGAGACCCAGTACTTC. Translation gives CASSMVAFQETQYF.

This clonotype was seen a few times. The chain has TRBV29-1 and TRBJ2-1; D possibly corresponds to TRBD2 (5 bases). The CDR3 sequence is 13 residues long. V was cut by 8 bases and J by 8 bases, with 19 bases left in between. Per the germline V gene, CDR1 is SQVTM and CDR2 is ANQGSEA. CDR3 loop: CSPARLAEDEQFF. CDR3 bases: TGCAGCCCAGCTAGGCTAGCCGAGGATGAGCAGTTCTTC.

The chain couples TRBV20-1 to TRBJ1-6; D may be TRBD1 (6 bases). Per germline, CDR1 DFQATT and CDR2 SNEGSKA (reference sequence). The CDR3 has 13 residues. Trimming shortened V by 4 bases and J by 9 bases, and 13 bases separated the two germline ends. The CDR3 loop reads CSANPGQSSPLHF. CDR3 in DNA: TGCAGTGCTAACCCGGGACAAAGTTCACCCCTCCACTTT.

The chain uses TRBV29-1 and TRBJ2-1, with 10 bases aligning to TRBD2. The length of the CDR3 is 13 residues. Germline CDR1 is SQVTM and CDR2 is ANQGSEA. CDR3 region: CALLAGKGSEQFF. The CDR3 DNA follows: TGCGCGCTACTAGCGGGAAAGGGCAGTGAGCAGTTCTTC.

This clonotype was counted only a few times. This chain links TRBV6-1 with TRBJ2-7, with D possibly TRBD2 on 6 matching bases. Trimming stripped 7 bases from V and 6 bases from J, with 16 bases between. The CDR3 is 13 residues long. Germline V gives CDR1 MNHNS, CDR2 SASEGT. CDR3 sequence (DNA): TGTGCCAGCATCCGGGACTGGACTTCCGAGCAGTACGTC. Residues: CASIRDWTSEQYV.

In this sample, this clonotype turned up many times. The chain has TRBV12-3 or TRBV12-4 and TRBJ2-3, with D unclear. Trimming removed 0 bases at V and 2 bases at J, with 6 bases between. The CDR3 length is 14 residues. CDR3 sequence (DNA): TGTGCCAGCAGTTTAGCCCTAAACACAGATACGCAGTATTTT. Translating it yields CASSLALNTDTQYF.

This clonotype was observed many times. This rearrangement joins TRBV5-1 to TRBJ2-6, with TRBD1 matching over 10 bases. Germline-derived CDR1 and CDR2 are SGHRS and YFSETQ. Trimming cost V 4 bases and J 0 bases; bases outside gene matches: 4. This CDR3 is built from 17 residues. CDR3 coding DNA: TGCGCCAGCAGCCCCTGGACAGGGGGCTCTGGGGCCAACGTCCTGACTTTC. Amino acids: CASSPWTGGSGANVLTF.

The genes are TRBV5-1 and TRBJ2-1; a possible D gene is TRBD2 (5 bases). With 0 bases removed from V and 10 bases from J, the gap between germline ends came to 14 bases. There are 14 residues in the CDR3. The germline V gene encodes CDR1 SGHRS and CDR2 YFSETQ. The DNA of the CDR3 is TGCGCCAGCAGCTTGGAGGCTAGCATCAGCGAGCAGTTCTTC. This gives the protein CASSLEASISEQFF.

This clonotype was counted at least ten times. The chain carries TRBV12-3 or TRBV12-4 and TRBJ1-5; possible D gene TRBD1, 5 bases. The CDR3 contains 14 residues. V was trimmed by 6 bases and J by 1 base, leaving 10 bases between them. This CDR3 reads CASSPGSSNQPQHF. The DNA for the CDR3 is TGTGCCAGCAGCCCAGGGTCGAGCAATCAGCCCCAGCATTTT.

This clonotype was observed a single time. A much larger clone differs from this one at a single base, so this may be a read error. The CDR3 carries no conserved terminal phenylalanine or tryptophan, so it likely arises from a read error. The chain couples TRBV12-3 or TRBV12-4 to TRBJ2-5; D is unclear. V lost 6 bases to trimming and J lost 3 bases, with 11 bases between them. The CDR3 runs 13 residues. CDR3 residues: CASSTDGKETQYI. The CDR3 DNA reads TGTGCCAGCAGCACAGATGGAAAAGAGACCCAGTACATC.

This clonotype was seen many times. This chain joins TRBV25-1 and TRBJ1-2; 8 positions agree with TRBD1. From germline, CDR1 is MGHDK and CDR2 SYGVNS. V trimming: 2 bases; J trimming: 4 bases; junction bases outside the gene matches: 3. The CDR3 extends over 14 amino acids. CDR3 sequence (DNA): TGTGCCAGCAGTGAACTTGGACAGGGCTATGGCTACACCTTC. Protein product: CASSELGQGYGYTF.

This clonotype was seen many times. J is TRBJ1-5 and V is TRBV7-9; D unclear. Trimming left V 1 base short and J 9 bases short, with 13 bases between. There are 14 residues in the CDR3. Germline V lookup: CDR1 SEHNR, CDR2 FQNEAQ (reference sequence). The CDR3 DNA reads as TGTGCCAGCAGCTTAGTTTCGACCGCGCGGCCCCAGCATTTT. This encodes CASSLVSTARPQHF. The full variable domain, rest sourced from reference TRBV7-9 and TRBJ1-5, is DTGVSQNPRHKITKRGQNVTFRCDPISEHNRLYWYRQTLGQGPEFLTYFQNEAQLEKSRLLSDRFSAERPKGSFSTLEIQRTEQGDSAMYLCASSLVSTARPQHFGDGTRLSIL.

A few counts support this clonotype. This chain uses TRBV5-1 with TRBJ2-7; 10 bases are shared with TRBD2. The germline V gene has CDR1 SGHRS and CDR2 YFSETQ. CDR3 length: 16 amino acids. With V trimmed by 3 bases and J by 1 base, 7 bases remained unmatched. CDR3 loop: CASSSLTSGPSYEQYF. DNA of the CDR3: TGCGCCAGCAGCTCACTGACTAGCGGGCCTTCCTACGAGCAGTACTTC.